The 4 T cell receptor beta chains given below trace back to one sample, sequenced in a study of glioma-infiltrating T cells after dendritic cell vaccination. The method was immunoSEQ multiplex PCR; TCRdb's version includes in-frame clones alone and lacks a portion of them. The table lists approximately 100,000 clones, roughly four fifths of them singletons. Sequenced material: blood, taken before dendritic cell vaccination. These receptors were obtained from a human donor with glioblastoma.

The rearrangement links TRBV6-5 to TRBJ2-2; 7 bases match TRBD1. Germline CDR1 MNHEY, CDR2 SVGAGI. Trimming at V came to 6 bases and at J to 7 bases, leaving 11 bases not matched to a gene. This CDR3 region has 15 residues. CDR3 protein: CASSLRDSWGGELFF. CDR3 coding DNA: TGTGCCAGCAGCCTCCGGGACAGCTGGGGCGGGGAGCTGTTTTTT.

J is TRBJ2-4 and V is TRBV6-4; 7 positions match TRBD1. Germline-derived CDR1 and CDR2 are MRHNA and SNTAGT. The V gene end was trimmed by 7 bases and the J gene end by 1 base; junction bases not matched to a gene: 10. The CDR3 sequence is 16 residues long. The CDR3 DNA sequence: TGTGCCAGCACTGAGGGGGCAGGAGACGCCAAAAACATTCAGTACTTC. Its translation: CASTEGAGDAKNIQYF.

The chain has TRBV19 and TRBJ1-1; 7 bases are a match to TRBD1. CDR1 and CDR2 (germline): LNHDA, SQIVND (reference sequence). The J segment lost 3 bases and the V segment lost 3 bases, leaving 1 base of the junction unmatched. This CDR3 is 13 amino acids long. Here the CDR3 DNA reads TGTGCCAGTAGTATGACAGGGTACACTGAAGCTTTCTTT. Its translation: CASSMTGYTEAFF.

The chain carries TRBV15 and TRBJ2-7; D remains unclear. Germline V gives CDR1 LNHNV, CDR2 YYDKDF (reference sequence). The length of the CDR3 is 12 residues. The ends were cut back, 5 bases at V and 0 bases at J, with 5 bases in the middle. Written as DNA, the CDR3 is TGTGCCACCAGCTCCAGCTCCTACGAGCAGTACTTC. This codes for CATSSSSYEQYF.